Listed below are T cell receptor beta chains from one sample, sequenced in a study of post-analysis software for immune sequencing data. TCRdb analysed the PCR reads with MiXCR anew, one entry per CDR3 protein. The sample lists 700,000 to 900,000 distinct CDR3 sequences, roughly 46% occurring once. What was sequenced was blood. The receptors originated from a girl aged 5-17 years with multiple sclerosis. CDR3s include the opening cysteine and the closing phenylalanine or tryptophan. Each record gives: V gene, clone size, D gene, J gene, CDR3 protein, CDR3 DNA. A D gene is named only where the DNA matches it firmly. Expanded clones get a size class; other rows say once, few or many, or leave the size out.

v_call: TRBV12-3/TRBV12-4; clone_size: .; d_call: .; j_call: TRBJ1-2; cdr3_aa: CASSFQLAGTDYGYTF; cdr3_nt: TGTGCCAGCAGTTTTCAGCTCGCCGGGACGGACTATGGCTACACCTTC
v_call: TRBV7-9; clone_size: .; d_call: TRBD1; j_call: TRBJ1-2; cdr3_aa: CASSLLDRGHYGYTF; cdr3_nt: TGTGCCAGCAGCTTACTCGACAGGGGGCACTATGGCTACACCTTC
v_call: TRBV28; clone_size: few; d_call: TRBD2; j_call: TRBJ2-5; cdr3_aa: CASSFGASGEETQYF; cdr3_nt: TGTGCCAGCAGTTTCGGGGCTAGCGGAGAAGAGACCCAGTACTTC
v_call: TRBV6-5; clone_size: .; d_call: .; j_call: TRBJ1-1; cdr3_aa: CASSYAGHQNTEAFF; cdr3_nt: TGTGCCAGCAGTTACGCGGGACACCAGAACACTGAAGCTTTCTTT
v_call: TRBV4-2; clone_size: once; d_call: .; j_call: TRBJ2-3; cdr3_aa: CASSQEAWGPYSQYF; cdr3_nt: TGTGCCAGCAGCCAGGAAGCTTGGGGGCCCTATTCGCAGTATTTT
v_call: TRBV7-2; clone_size: .; d_call: TRBD1; j_call: TRBJ1-1; cdr3_aa: CASSLPDREGWQGTEAFF; cdr3_nt: TGTGCCAGCAGCTTACCAGACAGGGAGGGATGGCAGGGCACTGAAGCTTTCTTT
v_call: TRBV20-1; clone_size: .; d_call: TRBD2; j_call: TRBJ2-1; cdr3_aa: CSARDVGRETLLVSYNEQFF; cdr3_nt: TGCAGTGCTAGAGATGTAGGGAGGGAAACCCTATTAGTCTCCTACAATGAGCAGTTCTTC
v_call: TRBV18; clone_size: .; d_call: .; j_call: TRBJ2-7; cdr3_aa: CASSPGVGGSSYEQYF; cdr3_nt: TGTGCCAGCTCACCGGGGGTTGGGGGATCCTCCTACGAGCAGTACTTC
v_call: TRBV5-1; clone_size: .; d_call: TRBD2; j_call: TRBJ2-1; cdr3_aa: CASSVGASGTSGSHEQFF; cdr3_nt: TGCGCCAGCAGCGTGGGAGCCTCCGGGACTAGCGGGAGCCATGAGCAGTTCTTC
v_call: TRBV10-3; clone_size: .; d_call: TRBD1; j_call: TRBJ2-4; cdr3_aa: CATADRGENIQYF; cdr3_nt: TGTGCCACCGCCGACAGGGGGGAAAACATTCAGTACTTC
v_call: TRBV9; clone_size: few; d_call: TRBD1; j_call: TRBJ1-2; cdr3_aa: CASSVRTGGVRYTF; cdr3_nt: TGTGCCAGCAGCGTCCGGACAGGGGGCGTTCGCTACACCTTC
v_call: TRBV5-1; clone_size: .; d_call: .; j_call: TRBJ2-5; cdr3_aa: CASSLGLLQGRTGETQYF; cdr3_nt: TGCGCCAGCAGCTTGGGCCTGCTCCAGGGTAGGACGGGAGAGACCCAGTACTTC
v_call: TRBV20-1; clone_size: .; d_call: TRBD2; j_call: TRBJ2-3; cdr3_aa: CSTSGRGGITDTQYF; cdr3_nt: TGCAGTACTAGCGGGAGAGGGGGCATCACAGATACGCAGTATTTT
v_call: TRBV10-1; clone_size: .; d_call: .; j_call: TRBJ2-3; cdr3_aa: CASSGSRGTDTQYF; cdr3_nt: TGCGCCAGCAGTGGGTCGAGGGGAACAGATACGCAGTATTTT
v_call: TRBV7-2; clone_size: .; d_call: .; j_call: TRBJ2-1; cdr3_aa: CASSLEAASYNEQFF; cdr3_nt: TGTGCCAGCAGCTTAGAGGCGGCGAGTTACAATGAGCAGTTCTTC
v_call: TRBV28; clone_size: .; d_call: .; j_call: TRBJ2-7; cdr3_aa: CASSLWVYEQYF; cdr3_nt: TGTGCCAGCAGTTTATGGGTCTACGAGCAGTACTTC
v_call: TRBV11-2; clone_size: .; d_call: .; j_call: TRBJ2-7; cdr3_aa: CASSFGPISEQYF; cdr3_nt: TGTGCCAGCAGCTTTGGGCCGATCTCGGAGCAGTACTTC
v_call: TRBV5-1; clone_size: .; d_call: TRBD2; j_call: TRBJ2-1; cdr3_aa: CASSTGTSGLGLEQFF; cdr3_nt: TGCGCCAGCAGCACCGGGACTAGCGGGTTGGGTCTTGAGCAGTTCTTC
v_call: TRBV29-1; clone_size: few; d_call: TRBD1; j_call: TRBJ2-7; cdr3_aa: CSTRTGVNEQYF; cdr3_nt: TGCAGCACCAGGACAGGGGTTAACGAGCAGTACTTC
v_call: TRBV6-6; clone_size: few; d_call: TRBD2; j_call: TRBJ2-7; cdr3_aa: CASSLRTSETYEQYF; cdr3_nt: TGTGCCAGCAGTTTAAGGACTAGCGAGACCTACGAGCAGTACTTC
v_call: TRBV7-3; clone_size: many; d_call: .; j_call: TRBJ2-6; cdr3_aa: CASSLTSGANVLTF; cdr3_nt: TGCGCCAGCAGCTTGACGTCTGGGGCCAACGTCCTGACTTTC
v_call: TRBV4-3; clone_size: .; d_call: .; j_call: TRBJ2-3; cdr3_aa: CASSQQIQVYTDTQYF; cdr3_nt: TGCGCCAGCAGCCAGCAGATTCAGGTTTACACAGATACGCAGTATTTT
v_call: TRBV12-3/TRBV12-4; clone_size: .; d_call: .; j_call: TRBJ2-5; cdr3_aa: CASSFSAQEAQYF; cdr3_nt: TGTGCCAGCAGTTTTTCAGCCCAAGAGGCCCAGTACTTC
v_call: TRBV20-1; clone_size: .; d_call: .; j_call: TRBJ2-7; cdr3_aa: CSARPGLTGDEQYF; cdr3_nt: TGCAGTGCTCGACCGGGACTAACAGGGGATGAGCAGTACTTC
v_call: TRBV3-1; clone_size: few; d_call: .; j_call: TRBJ1-2; cdr3_aa: CASSQDITTAGGYTF; cdr3_nt: TGTGCCAGCAGCCAAGATATTACGACCGCTGGGGGCTACACCTTC
v_call: TRBV2; clone_size: few; d_call: TRBD2; j_call: TRBJ2-7; cdr3_aa: CASSEGTSGPGEQYF; cdr3_nt: TGTGCTAGCAGTGAAGGGACTAGCGGCCCCGGAGAGCAGTACTTC
v_call: TRBV12-3/TRBV12-4; clone_size: .; d_call: TRBD1; j_call: TRBJ1-5; cdr3_aa: CASSKGTGDGQPQHF; cdr3_nt: TGTGCCAGCAGTAAGGGGACAGGGGATGGCCAGCCCCAGCATTTT
v_call: TRBV6-1; clone_size: .; d_call: .; j_call: TRBJ2-1; cdr3_aa: CASSTMSSYNEQFF; cdr3_nt: TGTGCCAGCAGTACTATGAGCTCCTACAATGAGCAGTTCTTC
v_call: TRBV29-1; clone_size: .; d_call: TRBD1; j_call: TRBJ1-2; cdr3_aa: CSVEVRTGGPSGYTF; cdr3_nt: TGCAGCGTTGAAGTCCGGACAGGGGGCCCCAGCGGCTACACCTTC
v_call: TRBV29-1; clone_size: .; d_call: .; j_call: TRBJ2-3; cdr3_aa: CSVESLEADTQYF; cdr3_nt: TGCAGCGTTGAATCCCTAGAGGCAGATACGCAGTATTTT
v_call: TRBV20-1; clone_size: .; d_call: .; j_call: TRBJ1-4; cdr3_aa: CSASKGQEEPHNEKLFF; cdr3_nt: TGCAGTGCGTCCAAGGGCCAAGAAGAGCCCCATAATGAAAAACTGTTTTTT
v_call: TRBV29-1; clone_size: few; d_call: .; j_call: TRBJ2-1; cdr3_aa: CSVEAPGERFF; cdr3_nt: TGCAGCGTTGAAGCACCTGGGGAGCGGTTCTTC
v_call: TRBV19; clone_size: .; d_call: TRBD2; j_call: TRBJ2-1; cdr3_aa: CASGLALYNEQFF; cdr3_nt: TGTGCCAGTGGACTAGCGCTCTACAATGAGCAGTTCTTC
v_call: TRBV7-3; clone_size: .; d_call: .; j_call: TRBJ2-1; cdr3_aa: CASSPGPVVREQFF; cdr3_nt: TGTGCCAGCAGCCCCGGACCCGTGGTGCGAGAGCAGTTCTTC
v_call: TRBV6-6; clone_size: .; d_call: .; j_call: TRBJ2-5; cdr3_aa: CASSYQAGNQETQYF; cdr3_nt: TGTGCCAGCAGTTACCAAGCGGGTAACCAAGAGACCCAGTACTTC
v_call: TRBV20-1; clone_size: .; d_call: .; j_call: TRBJ2-7; cdr3_aa: CSARGGLQIYEQYF; cdr3_nt: TGCAGTGCTAGAGGGGGACTCCAAATCTACGAGCAGTACTTC
v_call: TRBV24-1; clone_size: .; d_call: .; j_call: TRBJ2-5; cdr3_aa: CATSVGGQSVETRYF; cdr3_nt: TGTGCCACCAGTGTGGGGGGACAGTCGGTGGAGACCCGGTACTTC
v_call: TRBV12-3/TRBV12-4; clone_size: .; d_call: .; j_call: TRBJ1-2; cdr3_aa: CASSPARGQVALKYGYTF; cdr3_nt: TGTGCCAGCAGCCCAGCCCGTGGGCAGGTAGCTCTGAAGTATGGCTACACCTTC
v_call: TRBV5-1; clone_size: .; d_call: .; j_call: TRBJ2-3; cdr3_aa: CASGAGAITDTQYF; cdr3_nt: TGCGCCAGCGGGGCAGGGGCGATCACAGATACGCAGTATTTT
v_call: TRBV29-1; clone_size: .; d_call: TRBD1; j_call: TRBJ2-1; cdr3_aa: CSVEAPERQGFYNEQFF; cdr3_nt: TGCAGCGTTGAAGCTCCAGAACGACAGGGGTTCTACAATGAGCAGTTCTTC
v_call: TRBV11-2; clone_size: few; d_call: .; j_call: TRBJ2-7; cdr3_aa: CASSLASWASYEQYF; cdr3_nt: TGTGCCAGCAGCTTGGCATCGTGGGCATCCTACGAGCAGTACTTC